Following are 20 T cell receptor beta chains from one sample sequenced in a study of PD-1 blockade in classical Hodgkin lymphoma. All patients relapsed after autologous stem cell transplantation, and brentuximab vedotin exposure varied. The assay was immunoSEQ multiplex PCR, and TCRdb's table has in-frame clones only and misses some. The data show about 37,000 clones, around 90% seen once. The sequences come from peripheral blood mononuclear cells (PBMCs), collected before the second cycle of nivolumab. Receptors were obtained from a human donor with classical Hodgkin lymphoma.

This chain links TRBV10-3 with TRBJ2-3; tentative D call: TRBD2 (6 bases). V was pared by 10 bases and J by 5 bases, with 19 bases between. This CDR3 has 14 residues. The V gene's germline CDR1 is ENHRY and CDR2 SYGVKD. DNA of the CDR3: TGTGCCACTGCGGGACTTTCCCGGGGAGATACGCAGTATTTT. Translation: CATAGLSRGDTQYF.

The chain uses TRBV11-1 and TRBJ2-3; D tentatively fits TRBD1 or TRBD2 (5 bases each). Trimming removed 5 bases at V and 0 bases at J, with 18 bases between. There are 17 residues in the CDR3. Germline V gene sequence: CDR1 SGHAT, CDR2 FQDESV (reference sequence). In nucleotides, the CDR3 is TGTGCCAGCAGCCAGAAATTTACCGGGGACAGCACAGATACGCAGTATTTT. Its translation: CASSQKFTGDSTDTQYF.

The gene calls are TRBV5-1 and TRBJ1-5; 7 bases agree with TRBD1. The germline gives CDR1 SGHRS, CDR2 YFSETQ. The ends lost 5 bases at V and 2 bases at J; junction bases unmatched: 25. CDR3 length equals 21 residues. CDR3 sequence reads: CASSYGGILDERGLGNQPQHF. The CDR3 region has the DNA TGCGCCAGCAGTTACGGGGGAATATTGGACGAGAGGGGGCTTGGCAATCAGCCCCAGCATTTT.

This chain uses TRBV5-4 with TRBJ2-1; maybe TRBD2 (5 bases). The CDR3 has 15 residues. From germline, CDR1 is SGHNT and CDR2 YYREEE (reference sequence). The V and J ends lost 4 bases and 7 bases respectively, with 18 bases between them. CDR3 sequence: CASSAVSGGMNEQFF. Written as DNA, the CDR3 is TGTGCCAGCAGCGCGGTGAGTGGAGGTATGAATGAGCAGTTCTTC.

The chain uses TRBV11-2 and TRBJ2-7, with D possibly TRBD2 on 6 matching bases. The CDR3 extends over 14 amino acids. V lost 7 bases, J lost 3 bases, and 16 bases lay in between. Per germline, CDR1 SGHAT and CDR2 FQNNGV. CDR3 DNA sequence: TGTGCCAGCACCTCAGCGGGTCAGAGCTACGAGCAGTACTTC. Its protein is CASTSAGQSYEQYF.

The J gene is TRBJ1-2, the V gene TRBV7-3; weak D call: TRBD1 (5 bases). The length of the CDR3 is 13 residues. The V gene's germline CDR1 is SGHTA and CDR2 FQGTGA. Trimming took off 5 bases at V and 7 bases at J, with 14 bases between the two ends. CDR3 loop: CASSHGGLGGYTF. The CDR3 DNA follows: TGTGCCAGCAGCCACGGGGGGTTAGGTGGCTACACCTTC.

This clone has more than one count but fewer than ten. The genes are TRBV5-6 and TRBJ2-1; D tentatively reads TRBD1 or TRBD2 (5 bases each). The germline V gene encodes CDR1 SGHDT and CDR2 YYEEEE. The CDR3 runs 15 residues. Trimming took off 8 bases at V and 6 bases at J, with 21 bases between the two ends. CDR3 sequence reads: CASFAGTGGPNEQFF. CDR3 sequence (DNA): TGTGCCAGTTTTGCAGGGACCGGCGGCCCCAATGAGCAGTTCTTC.

V gene TRBV5-1 combines with J gene TRBJ2-5; the match to TRBD1 covers 7 bases. The CDR3 has 14 amino acids. J was trimmed by 4 bases and V by 6 bases; bases with no gene match: 9. The V gene's germline CDR1 is SGHRS and CDR2 YFSETQ. CDR3 bases: TGCGCCAGCACCGCAGGGGGAGTGGGAGAGACCCAGTACTTC. Its protein product is CASTAGGVGETQYF.

The chain employs TRBV6-1 and TRBJ1-2, with 9 nucleotides matching TRBD1. The CDR3 length is 13 residues. CDR1 and CDR2 from the germline V gene are MNHNS and SASEGT. V was pared by 7 bases and J by 6 bases, with 6 bases of the junction left unmatched. CDR3 bases: TGTGCCAGCACGAGGGACAGGGACAATGGCTACACCTTC. Its protein is CASTRDRDNGYTF.

The rearrangement links TRBV5-6 to TRBJ2-3; D is undetermined. CDR1 and CDR2 from the germline V gene are SGHDT and YYEEEE. This CDR3 contains 13 residues. V lost 0 bases and J 3 bases, leaving 5 bases between the germline ends. CDR3 DNA sequence: TGTGCCAGCAGCTTGGTTATGACAGATACGCAGTATTTT. Amino acids: CASSLVMTDTQYF.

This chain connects TRBV5-1 to TRBJ2-5; D not resolved. Looked up from germline, CDR1 is SGHRS and CDR2 is YFSETQ. The CDR3 is 15 amino acids. Trimming cost V 0 bases and J 1 base, with 10 bases left between them. CDR3 DNA: TGCGCCAGCAGCTTGGGGGCTAGTAGCCAAGAGACCCAGTACTTC. Translating it yields CASSLGASSQETQYF.

This clone showed up just a few times. The chain links TRBV2 to TRBJ2-2, with a tentative D call TRBD2 (5 bases). The CDR3 has 15 residues. Trimming left V 7 bases short and J 5 bases short, with 17 bases between. Germline V lookup: CDR1 SNHLY, CDR2 FYNNEI. As DNA, the CDR3 is TGTGCCAGCATTCCCGTCGGGATCCGTACCGGGGAGCTGTTTTTT. As protein: CASIPVGIRTGELFF.

The V gene is TRBV12-5, the J gene TRBJ2-1; D is tentatively TRBD1 or TRBD2 (5 bases each). The CDR3 length is 18 residues. Trimming pared 2 bases from V and 4 bases from J, leaving 21 bases between. CDR1 and CDR2 (germline): LGHNT, FRNRAP. This CDR3 is CASGLTVRITGRYNEQFF. CDR3 nucleotides: TGTGCTAGTGGTTTGACGGTCCGAATTACGGGGCGGTACAATGAGCAGTTCTTC.

This chain uses TRBV6-5 with TRBJ2-3; TRBD2 matches 8 bases. CDR1 is MNHEY, CDR2 SVGAGI, per germline. V gave up 4 bases and J gave up 7 bases; unmatched junction bases: 10. The CDR3 is made up of 15 amino acids. CDR3 DNA sequence: TGTGCCAGCAGTTCGACTAGCGTCGCACACAATACGCAGTATTTT. Translating gives CASSSTSVAHNTQYF.

The chain combines TRBV11-3 with TRBJ1-4; D remains unclear. V was shortened by 0 bases and J by 0 bases, with 17 bases between the two germline ends. Germline CDR1 and CDR2: SGHNT and YENEEA. The CDR3 sequence is 19 residues long. The CDR3 here is CASSLDKSSQTATNEKLFF. The CDR3, as DNA: TGTGCCAGCAGCTTAGATAAGTCGAGTCAGACTGCAACTAATGAAAAACTGTTTTTT. The full variable domain, with the rest looked up from reference TRBV11-3 and TRBJ1-4, is EAGVVQSPRYKIIEKKQPVAFWCNPISGHNTLYWYLQNLGQGPELLIRYENEEAVDDSQLPKDRFSAERLKGVDSTLKIQPAELGDSAVYLCASSLDKSSQTATNEKLFFGSGTQLSVL.

The chain joins TRBV30 to TRBJ2-1, with 10 bases identical to TRBD2. This CDR3 is built from 15 residues. Germline CDR1 reads GTSNPN; CDR2 reads SVGIG (reference sequence). The V gene end was trimmed by 0 bases and the J gene end by 3 bases; junction bases not matched to a gene: 2. The CDR3 spells CAWSVRTSGYNEQFF. CDR3 DNA: TGTGCCTGGAGTGTACGGACTAGCGGCTACAATGAGCAGTTCTTC.

The rearrangement joins TRBV19 to TRBJ2-3; D possibly corresponds to TRBD2 (6 bases). Trimming removed 3 bases at V and 3 bases at J, with 10 bases between. The CDR3 has 14 amino acids. Germline CDR1 reads LNHDA; CDR2 reads SQIVND (reference sequence). In DNA form, the CDR3 reads TGTGCCAGTAGTATGGGGGACTTTACAGATACGCAGTATTTT. This gives the protein CASSMGDFTDTQYF.

The chain links TRBV19 to TRBJ2-3; D gene unclear. V was cut by 4 bases and J by 7 bases, with 12 bases left in between. Germline lookup yields CDR1 LNHDA and CDR2 SQIVND (reference sequence). CDR3 length: 13 amino acids. The CDR3 DNA is TGTGCCAGTAGTACATCAGGTCCGAATACGCAGTATTTT. Translating gives CASSTSGPNTQYF.

The chain carries TRBV7-2 and TRBJ2-1; D gene unclear. CDR3 length: 12 amino acids. Germline V gene data show CDR1 as SGHTA and CDR2 as FQGNSA. The germline V and J ends were trimmed by 3 bases and 8 bases, with 8 bases remaining between them. Written as DNA, the CDR3 is TGTGCCAGCAGCTTCTCATGGGATGAGCAGTTCTTC. It is translated as CASSFSWDEQFF.

Note on this clone: The identical CDR3 is also encoded by other nucleotide sequences in the sample. The chain uses TRBV5-6 and TRBJ2-3; no clear D. The germline gives CDR1 SGHDT, CDR2 YYEEEE. Trimming pared 0 bases from V and 4 bases from J, leaving 0 bases between. The CDR3 sequence is 11 residues long. The chain's CDR3 is CASSLADTQYF. Written as DNA, the CDR3 is TGTGCCAGCAGCTTGGCAGATACGCAGTATTTT.